These T cell receptor beta chains were read from a single sample in a study of identical twins. TCRdb passed the 5' RACE reads through MiXCR, listing each CDR3 protein once. This repertoire shows 450,000 or so distinct CDR3 sequences, approximately 15% found once; its top ten account for approximately 0.52%. This sample also belongs to another study, concerning yellow fever vaccine responses in identical twins.

The sequencing sample was made of CD4+ T cells sorted from blood. All receptors come from a woman aged 18-29 years in good health. The CDR3 runs from the conserved cysteine through the conserved F or W. Each record gives: clone size, CDR3 length, J gene, V gene, D gene, CDR3 DNA, CDR3 protein. A D gene is named only where the DNA matches it firmly. For some rows the clone size is stated as once, few or many, or as a class when expanded; others skip it.

>.|15|TRBJ1-1|TRBV5-1|TRBD1
TGCGCCAGCCAGAGTCAGGGGGGTGCGAACACTGAAGCTTTCTTT
CASQSQGGANTEAFF
>many|14|TRBJ2-7|TRBV5-1|.
TGCGCCAGCAGCTTAGGATGGGACTTCTACGAGCAGTACTTC
CASSLGWDFYEQYF
>.|21|TRBJ2-1|TRBV12-3/TRBV12-4|TRBD2
TGTGCCAGCAGTTCCCCGGGGACAGGAGCTACTACTAGCGGGAGTTTCAATGAGCAGTTCTTC
CASSSPGTGATTSGSFNEQFF
>many|15|TRBJ2-3|TRBV5-1|TRBD2
TGCGCCAGCAGCTTGCCAGCGGGAAGCACAGATACGCAGTATTTT
CASSLPAGSTDTQYF
>few|14|TRBJ2-4|TRBV2|.
TGTGCCAGCAGTGTTGTGGCCACCAAAAACATTCAGTACTTC
CASSVVATKNIQYF
>few|17|TRBJ1-1|TRBV20-1|.
TGCAGTGCTAAACCGGGCCAACAGGGCCATGGGAACACTGAAGCTTTCTTT
CSAKPGQQGHGNTEAFF
>many|23|TRBJ2-2|TRBV27|.
TGTGCCAGCAATTTCCCCCACATCAACGGACAGACCCGGGTTATAGTATACACCGGGGAGCTGTTTTTT
CASNFPHINGQTRVIVYTGELFF
>many|17|TRBJ2-2|TRBV6-5|TRBD1
TGTGCCAGCAGTTACTTTTCCGGGACAGGAGGCACCGGGGAGCTGTTTTTT
CASSYFSGTGGTGELFF
>.|13|TRBJ2-1|TRBV10-2|.
TGCGCCAGCAGCGAGCGGGCCAACAATGAGCAGTTCTTC
CASSERANNEQFF
>few|15|TRBJ2-1|TRBV29-1|TRBD2
TGCAGCGTCCCCCGGGCGGGGGGGTTTTACAATGAGCAGTTCTTC
CSVPRAGGFYNEQFF
>many|19|TRBJ2-3|TRBV29-1|TRBD2
TGCAGCGCCCGAACAGGGCTAGGGGCAGCGGGAGGTGGCGCAGATACGCAGTATTTT
CSARTGLGAAGGGADTQYF
>few|12|TRBJ1-5|TRBV10-3|.
TGTGCCATCAGGGGACCGGATCAGCCCCAGCATTTT
CAIRGPDQPQHF
>.|12|TRBJ1-2|TRBV12-3/TRBV12-4|TRBD1
TGTGCCAGCAGCGGTAGGGGGCGAGGCTACACCTTC
CASSGRGRGYTF
>.|17|TRBJ2-1|TRBV11-2|TRBD2
TGTGCCAGCAGCTTATTTACTAGCGGGAGCTCTGGCAATGAGCAGTTCTTC
CASSLFTSGSSGNEQFF
>many|16|TRBJ1-5|TRBV2|.
TGTGCCAGCAGTGATCTAACAGGGAGCAGCAATCAGCCCCAGCATTTT
CASSDLTGSSNQPQHF
>few|15|TRBJ2-3|TRBV11-1|.
TGTGCCAGCAGCTCCCCAAGGAGATCCGGAGATACGCAGTATTTT
CASSSPRRSGDTQYF
>.|17|TRBJ2-2|TRBV5-6|TRBD1
TGTGCCAGCAGCCTAGGACAGGGGGCCATGGACACCGGGGAGCTGTTTTTT
CASSLGQGAMDTGELFF
>.|14|TRBJ2-3|TRBV5-1|.
TGCGCCAGCAGCTTGGTTTCAGATTCAGATACGCAGTGTTTT
CASSLVSDSDTQCF
>many|15|TRBJ1-1|TRBV7-9|.
TGTGCCAGCAGCTTAGCAGGGGCAGATTGGACTGAAGCTTTCTTT
CASSLAGADWTEAFF
>many|15|TRBJ2-3|TRBV27|TRBD2
TGTGCCAGCAGTTTATCGGCGGGAGGGGCAGATACGCAGTATTTT
CASSLSAGGADTQYF
>few|15|TRBJ2-5|TRBV9|TRBD2
TGTGCCAGCAGCGTACCTAGCGGGGGTGGAGAGACCCAGTACTTC
CASSVPSGGGETQYF
>.|14|TRBJ1-2|TRBV12-3/TRBV12-4|TRBD1
TGTGCCAGCAGGCGACAGGGGCCACCTATGAGCTACACCTTC
CASRRQGPPMSYTF
>many|14|TRBJ2-5|TRBV29-1|.
TGCAGCGCGGGGGCAGGGAGTGTAGGGGAGACCCAGTACTTC
CSAGAGSVGETQYF